Below, 28 T cell receptor beta chains from the same sample are listed, as sequenced in a study of CD8 T cells in ankylosing spondylitis. One entry per CDR3 protein results from TCRdb running MiXCR on the 5' RACE reads. The sample lists 750,000 to 850,000 distinct CDR3 sequences, 12% occurring once. These TCRs are of unknown antigen specificity. Study-wide points: A TCR beta motif of under 10 highly homologous variants seemed to mark ankylosing spondylitis blood.

The sample taken for sequencing was blood, either unsorted or a sorted T cell fraction (not recorded which). The source is a male donor with ankylosing spondylitis.

This clonotype was recorded a few times. The rearrangement joins TRBV5-8 to TRBJ2-5; the D gene could be TRBD1 or TRBD2 (5 bases each). With 0 bases removed from V and 5 bases from J, the gap between germline ends came to 17 bases. CDR1 SGHTS and CDR2 YDEGEE come from the germline V gene. The CDR3 contains 16 residues. CDR3 in DNA: TGTGCCAGCAGCTTGGGTTCCGGGACGGAAACGGAGACCCAGTACTTC. Translating it yields CASSLGSGTETETQYF.

The V call is TRBV19, the J call TRBJ2-1; maybe TRBD1 (6 bases). CDR3 length: 14 amino acids. Trimming pared 8 bases from V and 7 bases from J, leaving 18 bases between. The germline V gene has CDR1 LNHDA and CDR2 SQIVND (reference sequence). The CDR3 here is CASSGRGPLNEQFF. The CDR3 DNA sequence: TGTGCCAGTTCGGGCAGGGGCCCACTTAATGAGCAGTTCTTC.

This clonotype has more than one count but fewer than ten. The chain combines TRBV29-1 with TRBJ2-1; 14 bases are a match to TRBD2. The CDR3 is made up of 15 amino acids. CDR1 SQVTM and CDR2 ANQGSEA come from the germline V gene. After removal of 6 bases from V and 11 bases from J, the junction contained 12 bases not matched to a gene. CDR3 in amino acids: CSVGIVGLAGEKQFF. CDR3 coding DNA: TGCAGCGTGGGGATCGTGGGACTAGCGGGAGAAAAGCAGTTCTTC.

CDR3 DNA sequence: TGCGCCAGCAGCCAACCTTACTTAACCGGGCGCGTCCGAGATACGCAGTATTTT. Residues: CASSQPYLTGRVRDTQYF. The chain uses TRBV4-3 and TRBJ2-3; D is ambiguous. Between the trimmed V and J ends, which lost 2 bases and 5 bases, there was a span of 23 bases. Germline V gene data show CDR1 as LGHNA and CDR2 as YSLEER. This CDR3 comprises 18 residues.

Only a few counts were recorded for this clonotype. This rearrangement joins TRBV7-9 to TRBJ2-3; tentative D call: TRBD1 (6 bases). From germline, CDR1 is SEHNR and CDR2 FQNEAQ (reference sequence). The CDR3 spans 15 residues. The V end lost 5 bases, the J end lost 1 base, and 13 bases lay between the germline ends. Here the CDR3 DNA reads TGTGCCAGCAGCCTATATTCAGGGGGCACAGATACGCAGTATTTT. Its protein is CASSLYSGGTDTQYF. The complete variable domain, with remaining parts taken from reference TRBV7-9 and TRBJ2-3, reads DTGVSQNPRHKITKRGQNVTFRCDPISEHNRLYWYRQTLGQGPEFLTYFQNEAQLEKSRLLSDRFSAERPKGSFSTLEIQRTEQGDSAMYLCASSLYSGGTDTQYFGPGTRLTVL.

The chain employs TRBV5-1 and TRBJ2-3, with D unclear. V lost 4 bases, J lost 6 bases, and 12 bases lay in between. The CDR3 sequence is 13 residues long. CDR1 and CDR2 from the germline V gene are SGHRS and YFSETQ. CDR3 residues: CASSPSPADTQYF. CDR3 DNA sequence: TGCGCCAGCAGCCCCTCCCCAGCCGATACGCAGTATTTT.

The CDR3 region is CSGLGLPDESTDTQYF. The CDR3 DNA follows: TGCAGCGGCCTCGGACTTCCCGACGAGTCCACAGATACGCAGTATTTT. This chain uses TRBV29-1 with TRBJ2-3; TRBD2 is a possible D gene (5 bases). This CDR3 has 16 residues. Germline CDR1 SQVTM, CDR2 ANQGSEA. The ends were cut back, 7 bases at V and 2 bases at J, with 22 bases in the middle.

This clonotype was detected many times. The chain joins TRBV29-1 to TRBJ1-1, with D tentatively TRBD1 (5 bases). The CDR3 is made up of 12 amino acids. Trimming removed 3 bases from V and 8 bases from J, with 13 bases in between. The germline CDR1 and CDR2 sequences are SQVTM and ANQGSEA. The CDR3, as DNA: TGCAGCGTTGAGGGGCTGGTTGAAGAAGCTTTCTTT. Encoded protein: CSVEGLVEEAFF.

The table lists this clonotype with many counts. The V and J genes are TRBV7-2 and TRBJ2-2; D gene uncertain. Germline CDR1 SGHTA, CDR2 FQGNSA. The V and J ends lost 4 bases and 0 bases respectively, with 9 bases between them. The CDR3 extends over 15 amino acids. The CDR3 here is CASSWDAANTGELFF. The DNA of the CDR3 is TGTGCCAGCAGCTGGGATGCAGCGAACACCGGGGAGCTGTTTTTT.

The chain combines TRBV20-1 with TRBJ2-1; D is perhaps TRBD1 or TRBD2 (6 bases each). This CDR3 has 14 amino acids. The germline gives CDR1 DFQATT, CDR2 SNEGSKA (reference sequence). V shed 1 base and J shed 5 bases, with 12 bases lying between them. The CDR3 loop is CSARGGAQNNEQFF. The CDR3, as DNA: TGCAGTGCTAGAGGGGGGGCGCAGAACAATGAGCAGTTCTTC.

This clonotype was counted a single time. The V gene is TRBV7-8, the J gene TRBJ2-2; TRBD1 is a possible D gene (5 bases). Trimming took off 2 bases at V and 4 bases at J, with 11 bases between the two ends. The germline gives CDR1 SGHVS, CDR2 FQNEAQ. The CDR3 extends over 15 amino acids. The chain's CDR3 is CASSLYRGGTGELFF. Written as DNA, the CDR3 is TGTGCCAGCAGCTTATATAGGGGCGGCACCGGGGAGCTGTTTTTT.

This clonotype occurred a few times. The chain is built from TRBV20-1 and TRBJ2-5; D uncertain. Looked up from germline, CDR1 is DFQATT and CDR2 is SNEGSKA (reference sequence). Trimming left V 4 bases short and J 4 bases short, with 19 bases between. The CDR3 contains 15 residues. This chain's CDR3 is CSAIGWTHAGETQYF. In DNA, the CDR3 is TGCAGTGCTATAGGTTGGACGCATGCAGGAGAGACCCAGTACTTC.

V and J are TRBV5-1 and TRBJ2-7; D gene unclear. The germline gives CDR1 SGHRS, CDR2 YFSETQ. V was clipped by 3 bases and J by 7 bases, with 11 bases between them. The CDR3 spans 12 residues. CDR3 loop: CASSSNGREQYF. The CDR3 DNA reads as TGCGCCAGCAGCTCAAACGGACGGGAGCAGTACTTC.

This chain connects TRBV12-3 or TRBV12-4 to TRBJ1-6, with 8 bases fitting TRBD1. The CDR3 spans 14 residues. V lost 5 bases and J lost 10; bases outside the gene matches: 7. The CDR3 is CASSPDRARSPLHF. DNA of the CDR3: TGTGCCAGCAGTCCGGACAGGGCTCGGTCACCCCTCCACTTT.

The chain employs TRBV15 and TRBJ1-3; 8 bases map to TRBD1. The length of the CDR3 is 14 residues. V shed 5 bases and J 2 bases; nucleotides not matched to a gene: 2. Looked up from germline, CDR1 is LNHNV and CDR2 is YYDKDF (reference sequence). This chain's CDR3 is CATSGTGTGNTIYF. The CDR3 nucleotides are TGTGCCACCAGCGGGACAGGCACTGGAAACACCATATATTTT.

This clonotype turned up a few times. The chain employs TRBV12-3 or TRBV12-4 and TRBJ1-1; 7 positions agree with TRBD1. There are 14 residues in the CDR3. The V segment lost 7 bases and the J segment 1 base; nucleotides outside the gene matches: 6. CDR3 DNA: TGTGCCAGCACAGACAGGGTGGGGAACACTGAAGCTTTCTTT. Its translation: CASTDRVGNTEAFF.

At least ten counts were recorded for this clonotype. The chain has TRBV29-1 and TRBJ2-1, with 7 bases that match TRBD2. The CDR3 covers 14 residues. V was clipped by 2 bases and J by 3 bases; unmatched bases: 4. Germline V CDR1 and CDR2: SQVTM, ANQGSEA. CDR3 region: CSVELAAIYNEQFF. The CDR3 DNA reads as TGCAGCGTTGAACTAGCGGCTATCTACAATGAGCAGTTCTTC.

The J gene is TRBJ2-5, the V gene TRBV10-1; TRBD2 agrees at 7 bases. After removal of 0 bases from V and 4 bases from J, the junction contained 8 bases not matched to a gene. Germline CDR1 reads WNHNN; CDR2 reads SYGVQD (reference sequence). The CDR3 is 16 amino acids. CDR3 region: CASSESTLSGGETQYF. In nucleotides, the CDR3 is TGCGCCAGCAGTGAGTCGACTCTTTCGGGAGGAGAGACCCAGTACTTC.

The sample holds a few counts of this clonotype. The J gene is TRBJ1-5, the V gene TRBV27, with 8 bases lining up with TRBD1. The CDR3 consists of 14 residues. Germline lookup yields CDR1 MNHEY and CDR2 SMNVEV (reference sequence). J was trimmed by 1 base and V by 6 bases; bases with no gene match: 2. The CDR3 loop reads CASRRQGSNQPQHF. The CDR3 nucleotides are TGTGCCAGCAGGAGACAGGGGAGCAATCAGCCCCAGCATTTT.

This clonotype was picked up a small number of times. The chain couples TRBV7-2 to TRBJ2-6; D is possibly TRBD2 (6 bases). V lost 5 bases and J 4 bases, leaving 12 bases between the germline ends. This CDR3 region has 15 residues. Germline V gives CDR1 SGHTA, CDR2 FQGNSA. The CDR3, as DNA: TGTGCCAGCAGCCGCGGGATCTTGGGGGCCAACGTCCTGACTTTC. This encodes CASSRGILGANVLTF.

This clonotype was recorded a few times. The J gene is TRBJ1-4, the V gene TRBV20-1; 9 bases agree with TRBD1. Looked up from germline, CDR1 is DFQATT and CDR2 is SNEGSKA (reference sequence). V dropped 6 bases and J dropped 8; count of bases not matched to a gene: 13. The CDR3 extends over 15 amino acids. This chain's CDR3 is CSAPETGTGTEKLFF. In nucleotides, the CDR3 is TGCAGTGCCCCGGAAACCGGGACAGGGACGGAAAAACTGTTTTTT.

This chain joins TRBV28 and TRBJ1-4; 8 bases line up with TRBD1. V shed 11 bases, J shed 8 bases, and the junction held 7 bases outside the gene matches. CDR3 length: 12 residues. The germline CDR1 and CDR2 sequences are MDHEN and SYDVKM. The CDR3: CACGQGGEKLFF. CDR3 in DNA: TGTGCCTGTGGACAGGGAGGGGAAAAACTGTTTTTT.

In its sample, this clonotype was seen a few times. The V call is TRBV20-1, the J call TRBJ2-3, with 7 bases matching TRBD2. The length of the CDR3 is 15 residues. The germline V gene has CDR1 DFQATT and CDR2 SNEGSKA (reference sequence). Germline trimming cut 6 bases from V and 7 bases from J; bases unmatched to any gene: 16. CDR3 residues: CSALSGGAGFYTQYF. The DNA for the CDR3 is TGCAGTGCCCTATCAGGAGGAGCGGGATTTTATACGCAGTATTTT.

The rearrangement links TRBV4-2 to TRBJ2-1; TRBD2 matches at 9 bases. The V gene end was trimmed by 1 base and the J gene end by 1 base; junction bases not matched to a gene: 5. Germline lookup yields CDR1 LGHNA and CDR2 YNFKEQ. The CDR3 extends over 17 amino acids. The CDR3 region is CASSQGLAAFSYNEQFF. The CDR3 DNA follows: TGTGCCAGCAGCCAAGGACTAGCGGCTTTTTCCTACAATGAGCAGTTCTTC.

This clonotype appeared a few times. For the CDR3, the DNA is TGTGCCAGCAGCGCAAATATTGGTACGCAGTATTTT. Translation: CASSANIGTQYF. The chain has TRBV9 and TRBJ2-3; the D is unclear. CDR3 length: 12 amino acids. The V end was cut by 3 bases, the J end by 8 bases, with 10 bases between. The germline gives CDR1 SGDLS, CDR2 YYNGEE.

The table lists this clonotype with many counts. The chain recombines TRBV20-1 with TRBJ2-7; D possibly corresponds to TRBD2 (6 bases). This CDR3 has 14 residues. Trimming cost V 4 bases and J 0 bases, with 13 bases left between them. Germline loops: CDR1 DFQATT, CDR2 SNEGSKA (reference sequence). CDR3 DNA: TGCAGTGCTAAAAGAGGAGGGACCTCCTACGAGCAGTACTTC. Translation: CSAKRGGTSYEQYF.

The rearrangement joins TRBV7-8 to TRBJ2-5, with 8 bases lining up with TRBD2. With V trimmed by 4 bases and J by 1 base, 5 bases remained unmatched. Per germline, CDR1 SGHVS and CDR2 FQNEAQ. CDR3 length equals 15 residues. As DNA, the CDR3 is TGTGCCAGCAGCTATCCGGGGACTAGCCAAGAGACCCAGTACTTC. Encoded protein: CASSYPGTSQETQYF. The variable domain in full, with the rest retrieved from reference TRBV7-8 and TRBJ2-5, is GAGVSQSPRYKVAKRGQDVALRCDPISGHVSLFWYQQALGQGPEFLTYFQNEAQLDKSGLPSDRFFAERPEGSVSTLKIQRTQQEDSAVYLCASSYPGTSQETQYFGPGTRLLVL.

The genes are TRBV5-1 and TRBJ2-2; D is unresolved. The V gene lost 0 bases and the J gene lost 4 bases, with 7 bases spanning the gap. This CDR3 comprises 14 residues. Germline V gene lookup returns CDR1 SGHRS and CDR2 YFSETQ. This CDR3 is CASSLALVTGELFF. DNA of the CDR3: TGCGCCAGCAGCTTGGCCCTCGTCACCGGGGAGCTGTTTTTT.